A single sample is the source of the 26 T cell receptor beta chains below, sequenced in a study of shared T cell receptors in the human thymus. Generated by immunoSEQ multiplex PCR, the TCRdb table keeps only in-frame clones and is missing some. Of 630,000 or so clones listed, over 75% are singletons. The sample was also linked to a second study, of human thymus T cells.

Sequenced: thymocytes. The receptors come from a boy less than two years old with a congenital heart defect.

J is TRBJ2-3 and V is TRBV7-2, with 12 bases matching TRBD2. The ends lost 5 bases at V and 5 bases at J; junction bases unmatched: 8. The CDR3 has 16 residues. Germline V gives CDR1 SGHTA, CDR2 FQGNSA. This CDR3 is CASSPLAGGRGDTQYF. In nucleotides, the CDR3 is TGTGCCAGCAGCCCGCTAGCGGGAGGGCGGGGAGATACGCAGTATTTT. The variable domain in full, completed from reference TRBV7-2 and TRBJ2-3, reads GAGVSQSPSNKVTEKGKDVELRCDPISGHTALYWYRQSLGQGLEFLIYFQGNSAPDKSGLPSDRFSAERTGGSVSTLTIQRTQQEDSAVYLCASSPLAGGRGDTQYFGPGTRLTVL.

This clone has a single count. In nucleotides, the CDR3 is TGTGCCAGCAGTGAAGGAGACAGGGGGCACTATGGCTACACCTTC. This sequence encodes CASSEGDRGHYGYTF. The V gene is TRBV6-1, the J gene TRBJ1-2, with 10 nucleotides matching TRBD1. From germline, CDR1 is MNHNS and CDR2 SASEGT. V was clipped by 1 base and J by 3 bases; unmatched bases: 2. The CDR3 has 15 residues.

This chain links TRBV4-1 with TRBJ2-7; 9 bases are a match to TRBD2. The germline V gene has CDR1 MGHRA and CDR2 YSYEKL. The CDR3 runs to 16 residues. The ends lost 3 bases at V and 1 base at J; junction bases unmatched: 7. The CDR3 reads CASSQTSGEKSYEQYF. The CDR3 nucleotides read TGCGCCAGCAGCCAGACTAGCGGCGAGAAATCCTACGAGCAGTACTTC.

The chain combines TRBV18 with TRBJ2-5; 13 bases are shared with TRBD2. The germline CDR1 and CDR2 sequences are KGHSH and LQKENI. The ends lost 3 bases at V and 4 bases at J; junction bases unmatched: 14. CDR3 length: 19 residues. The CDR3 nucleotides are TGTGCCAGCTCACCCCCAGCAGCTAAACTAGCGGGGGGGCGAGAGACCCAGTACTTC. It yields the protein CASSPPAAKLAGGRETQYF. Looking up the rest from reference TRBV18 and TRBJ2-5 gives the full variable domain: NAGVMQNPRHLVRRRGQEARLRCSPMKGHSHVYWYRQLPEEGLKFMVYLQKENIIDESGMPKERFSAEFPKEGPSILRIQQVVRGDSAAYFCASSPPAAKLAGGRETQYFGPGTRLLVL.

This clone was picked up a small number of times. V gene TRBV6-6 combines with J gene TRBJ2-2, with unresolved D. Trimming pared 2 bases from V and 10 bases from J, leaving 5 bases between. Germline loops: CDR1 MNHNY, CDR2 SVGAGI (reference sequence). The CDR3 has 11 amino acids. The CDR3 DNA sequence: TGTGCCAGCAGTTACCAGAAGGAGCTGTTTTTT. Protein: CASSYQKELFF.

This clone has only one observation. V and J are TRBV4-3 and TRBJ1-5; 12 nucleotides match TRBD1. J was trimmed by 3 bases and V by 0 bases; bases with no gene match: 12. The CDR3 totals 20 residues. Per germline, CDR1 LGHNA and CDR2 YSLEER. The CDR3 sequence: CASSQEAGTGGSLFNQPQHF. The CDR3 coding sequence is TGCGCCAGCAGCCAAGAAGCCGGGACAGGGGGCTCACTTTTCAATCAGCCCCAGCATTTT.

The genes are TRBV6-5 and TRBJ2-7; TRBD2 matches at 7 bases. The CDR3 is made up of 15 amino acids. V dropped 8 bases and J dropped 5; count of bases not matched to a gene: 15. CDR1 MNHEY and CDR2 SVGAGI come from the germline V gene. The CDR3 sequence: CASPGGGLSPNEQYF. CDR3 DNA sequence: TGTGCCAGCCCCGGGGGAGGGTTAAGCCCCAACGAGCAGTACTTC.

V is TRBV7-6 and J is TRBJ2-1; 9 bases align to TRBD1. Losses at the gene ends were 5 bases for V and 3 bases for J; bases not matched to a gene: 8. The CDR3 contains 16 residues. Germline CDR1 reads SGHVS; CDR2 reads FNYEAQ. CDR3 region: CASSLNRGQFYNEQFF. In nucleotides, the CDR3 is TGTGCCAGCAGCCTTAACAGGGGGCAGTTCTACAATGAGCAGTTCTTC.

The CDR3 nucleotides are TGCGCCAGCAGCGCTGGAGAGAAGCGGGGGTACTCTGGGGCCAACGTCCTGACTTTC. This translates into CASSAGEKRGYSGANVLTF. The chain is built from TRBV4-1 and TRBJ2-6; 8 bases align to TRBD2. The CDR3 extends over 19 amino acids. V gave up 5 bases and J gave up 0 bases; unmatched junction bases: 12. Looked up from germline, CDR1 is MGHRA and CDR2 is YSYEKL.

The chain employs TRBV4-3 and TRBJ1-1; no clear D gene. Germline V gives CDR1 LGHNA, CDR2 YSLEER. V lost 1 base and J lost 1, with 10 bases in between. The CDR3 has 15 residues. The CDR3 reads CASSQVRFRNTEAFF. The CDR3 DNA reads as TGCGCCAGCAGCCAAGTACGGTTCCGGAACACTGAAGCTTTCTTT.

This clone was seen once. This sequence joins TRBV15 and TRBJ2-5; a weak D match, TRBD2 (6 bases). The V gene lost 2 bases and the J gene lost 3 bases, with 22 bases spanning the gap. Germline CDR1 and CDR2: LNHNV and YYDKDF (reference sequence). The CDR3 is 18 amino acids. The CDR3 nucleotides read TGTGCCACCAGCAGACCTATTGACGGAGGGGCTGTTGAAGAGACCCAGTACTTC. This translates into CATSRPIDGGAVEETQYF.

This clone was seen just once. The genes are TRBV19 and TRBJ1-5; D possibly corresponds to TRBD1 (5 bases). Germline CDR1 is LNHDA and CDR2 is SQIVND (reference sequence). The V end was cut by 3 bases, the J end by 6 bases, with 18 bases between. There are 16 residues in the CDR3. CDR3 nucleotides: TGTGCCAGTAGTATTGCCCAGGGAGGTGTGGGTCAGCCCCAGCATTTT. It codes for CASSIAQGGVGQPQHF.

V is TRBV11-2 and J is TRBJ2-2; D is unclear. Germline V gene lookup returns CDR1 SGHAT and CDR2 FQNNGV. V gave up 4 bases and J gave up 5 bases, with 8 bases separating them. The CDR3 runs to 13 residues. This CDR3 is CASSSQSTGELFF. The CDR3 nucleotides are TGTGCCAGCAGCTCACAGAGTACCGGGGAGCTGTTTTTT.

V usage is TRBV5-6 and J usage is TRBJ2-3, with 9 bases that match TRBD1. The CDR3 totals 15 residues. Germline lookup yields CDR1 SGHDT and CDR2 YYEEEE. V trimming: 3 bases; J trimming: 3 bases; junction bases outside the gene matches: 5. CDR3 region: CASSSGQGGTDTQYF. The DNA of the CDR3 is TGTGCCAGCAGCTCGGGACAGGGTGGAACAGATACGCAGTATTTT.

The rearrangement joins TRBV29-1 to TRBJ2-7; 8 positions agree with TRBD1. With V trimmed by 5 bases and J by 5 bases, 5 bases remained unmatched. This CDR3 contains 12 residues. The germline CDR1 and CDR2 sequences are SQVTM and ANQGSEA. CDR3: CSVRQGKNEQYF. DNA for the CDR3: TGCAGCGTTAGACAGGGGAAGAACGAGCAGTACTTC.

This chain uses TRBV5-8 with TRBJ1-2; 9 bases line up with TRBD1. CDR3 length equals 16 residues. CDR1 and CDR2 (germline): SGHTS, YDEGEE. The ends lost 0 bases at V and 5 bases at J; junction bases unmatched: 8. CDR3 amino acids: CASSLDRGLLKYGYTF. The CDR3 coding sequence is TGTGCCAGCAGCTTGGACAGGGGGCTGCTCAAGTATGGCTACACCTTC.

The J gene is TRBJ1-4, the V gene TRBV7-2; weak D call: TRBD1 (5 bases). V was pared by 5 bases and J by 8 bases, with 15 bases between. Germline assignment: CDR1 SGHTA and CDR2 FQGNSA. The CDR3 totals 14 residues. The CDR3 protein is CASSPFGAWEKLFF. CDR3 coding DNA: TGTGCCAGCAGCCCATTTGGGGCGTGGGAAAAACTGTTTTTT.

This rearrangement joins TRBV5-1 to TRBJ2-7; 8 bases map to TRBD1. Germline CDR1 is SGHRS and CDR2 is YFSETQ. J lost 0 bases, V lost 6 bases, and 5 bases had no gene match. The CDR3 loop spans 14 amino acids. The CDR3: CASNHGTGSYEQYF. The CDR3 DNA is TGCGCCAGCAACCACGGGACAGGCTCCTACGAGCAGTACTTC.

The J gene is TRBJ2-3, the V gene TRBV4-2; D ambiguous. V lost 1 base and J lost 4, with 9 bases in between. CDR3 length equals 14 residues. CDR1 is LGHNA, CDR2 YNFKEQ, per germline. CDR3 bases: TGTGCCAGCAGCCAAGGGAATGGAGCAGATACGCAGTATTTT. It is translated as CASSQGNGADTQYF.

CDR3 amino acids: CASSLFPGGISEAFF. CDR3 DNA: TGTGCCAGCAGTTTATTTCCAGGGGGCATTTCTGAAGCTTTCTTT. V usage is TRBV28 and J usage is TRBJ1-1, with 8 nucleotides matching TRBD1. The CDR3 covers 15 residues. CDR1 is MDHEN, CDR2 SYDVKM, per germline. Trimming took 1 base from V and 6 from J; bases not matched to a gene: 7.

V is TRBV7-2 and J is TRBJ1-6; 9 bases fit TRBD1. From germline, CDR1 is SGHTA and CDR2 FQGNSA. The CDR3 contains 16 residues. Trimming removed 5 bases from V and 9 bases from J; junction bases left unmatched: 11. This chain's CDR3 is CASSVRSGQGLSPLHF. The CDR3 coding sequence is TGTGCCAGCAGCGTCCGATCGGGACAGGGACTTTCACCCCTCCACTTT.

V and J are TRBV15 and TRBJ1-2; perhaps TRBD1 as D (5 bases). From germline, CDR1 is LNHNV and CDR2 YYDKDF (reference sequence). Trimming shortened V by 5 bases and J by 2 bases, and 18 bases separated the two germline ends. There are 16 residues in the CDR3. The CDR3 is CATSPYFAGMNYGYTF. CDR3 sequence (DNA): TGTGCCACCAGCCCCTACTTCGCAGGGATGAACTATGGCTACACCTTC.

This rearrangement joins TRBV21-1 to TRBJ2-7; the table gives TRBD2 as D, unverified against the DNA. TRBV21-1 constitutes a pseudogene. The CDR3 is 15 residues long. CDR3 coding DNA: TGTGCCAGCAGCAAAGAGCGAGCGCGGCACTACGAGCAGTACTTC. Translating gives CASSKERARHYEQYF.

This rearrangement joins TRBV5-4 to TRBJ1-1; 11 nucleotides line up with TRBD1. This CDR3 is built from 14 residues. Per germline, CDR1 SGHNT and CDR2 YYREEE (reference sequence). Germline trimming cut 9 bases from V and 3 bases from J; bases unmatched to any gene: 7. CDR3 region: CATRDRGAYTEAFF. For the CDR3, the DNA is TGTGCCACCCGGGACAGGGGGGCCTACACTGAAGCTTTCTTT.

J is TRBJ2-7 and V is TRBV28; 8 bases line up with TRBD1. Germline CDR1 MDHEN, CDR2 SYDVKM. V was pared by 0 bases and J by 0 bases, with 16 bases of the junction left unmatched. The CDR3 has 20 residues. CDR3 amino acids: CASSLWPRDRMRLCSYEQYF. The DNA for the CDR3 is TGTGCCAGCAGTTTATGGCCCCGGGACAGGATGAGGCTTTGCTCCTACGAGCAGTACTTC.

The CDR3 DNA reads TGTGCCACCAGCAGCTTACTAGCGGGGGCGTACGAGCAGTACTTC. Translation gives CATSSLLAGAYEQYF. V and J are TRBV15 and TRBJ2-7; 11 bases fit TRBD2. This CDR3 is built from 15 residues. Germline V gives CDR1 LNHNV, CDR2 YYDKDF (reference sequence). With V trimmed by 3 bases and J by 4 bases, 5 bases remained unmatched.